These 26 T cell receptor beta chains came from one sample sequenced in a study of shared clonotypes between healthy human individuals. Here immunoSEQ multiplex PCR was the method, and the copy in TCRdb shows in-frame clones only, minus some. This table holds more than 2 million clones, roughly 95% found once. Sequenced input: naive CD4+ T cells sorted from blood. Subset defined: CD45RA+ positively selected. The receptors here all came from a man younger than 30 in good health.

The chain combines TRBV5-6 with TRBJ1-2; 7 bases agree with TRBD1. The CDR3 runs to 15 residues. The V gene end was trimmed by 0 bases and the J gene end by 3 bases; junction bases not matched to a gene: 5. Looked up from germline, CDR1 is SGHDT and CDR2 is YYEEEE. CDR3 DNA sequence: TGTGCCAGCAGCTTGGGCAGGGGGTCTTACTATGGCTACACCTTC. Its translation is CASSLGRGSYYGYTF.

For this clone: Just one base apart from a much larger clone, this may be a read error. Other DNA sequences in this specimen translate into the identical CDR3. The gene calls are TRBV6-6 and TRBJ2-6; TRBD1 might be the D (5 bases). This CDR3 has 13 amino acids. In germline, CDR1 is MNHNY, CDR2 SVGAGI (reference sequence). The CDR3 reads CATMGSGANVLTF. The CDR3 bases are TGTGCCACCATGGGCTCTGGGGCCAACGTCCTGACTTTT.

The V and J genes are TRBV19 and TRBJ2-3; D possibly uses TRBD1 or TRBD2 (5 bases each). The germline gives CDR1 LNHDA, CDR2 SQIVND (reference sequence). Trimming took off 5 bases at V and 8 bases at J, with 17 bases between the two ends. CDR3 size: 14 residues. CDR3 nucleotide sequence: TGTGCCAGTAGTGCCGCGGTGGGGGTCCTTACGCAGTATTTT. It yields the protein CASSAAVGVLTQYF.

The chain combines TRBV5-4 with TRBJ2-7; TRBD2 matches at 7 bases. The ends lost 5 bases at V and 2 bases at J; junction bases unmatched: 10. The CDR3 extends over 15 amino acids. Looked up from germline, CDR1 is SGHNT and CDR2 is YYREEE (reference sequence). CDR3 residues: CASSKLAILTYEQYF. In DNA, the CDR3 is TGTGCCAGCAGTAAACTAGCGATCCTAACCTACGAGCAGTACTTC.

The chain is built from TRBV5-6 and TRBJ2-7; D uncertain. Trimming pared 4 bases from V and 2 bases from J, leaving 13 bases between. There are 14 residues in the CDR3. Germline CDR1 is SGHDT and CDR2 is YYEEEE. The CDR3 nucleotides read TGTGCCAGCAGCGTAGACTTGGGCCCCTACGAGCAGTACTTC. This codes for CASSVDLGPYEQYF.

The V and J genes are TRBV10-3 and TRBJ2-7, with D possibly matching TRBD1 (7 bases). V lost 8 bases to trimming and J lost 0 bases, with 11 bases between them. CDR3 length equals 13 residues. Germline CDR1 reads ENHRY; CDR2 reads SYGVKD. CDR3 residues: CAIGQGGSYEQYF. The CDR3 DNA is TGTGCCATCGGGCAGGGGGGCTCCTACGAGCAGTACTTC.

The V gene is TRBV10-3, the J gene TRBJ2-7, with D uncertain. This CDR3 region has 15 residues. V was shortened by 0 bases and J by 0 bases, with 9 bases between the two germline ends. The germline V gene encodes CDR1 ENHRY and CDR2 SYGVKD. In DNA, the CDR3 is TGTGCCATCAGTGAGTCGGCGCAACCCTCCTACGAGCAGTACTTC. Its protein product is CAISESAQPSYEQYF.

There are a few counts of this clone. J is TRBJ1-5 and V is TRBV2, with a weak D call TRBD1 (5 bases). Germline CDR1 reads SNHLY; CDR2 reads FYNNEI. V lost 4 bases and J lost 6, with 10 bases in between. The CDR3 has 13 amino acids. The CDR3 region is CASSAGDSQPQHF. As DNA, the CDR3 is TGTGCCAGCAGTGCTGGCGACAGTCAGCCCCAGCATTTT. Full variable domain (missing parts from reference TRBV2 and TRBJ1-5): EPEVTQTPSHQVTQMGQEVILRCVPISNHLYFYWYRQILGQKVEFLVSFYNNEISEKSEIFDDQFSVERPDGSNFTLKIRSTKLEDSAMYFCASSAGDSQPQHFGDGTRLSIL.

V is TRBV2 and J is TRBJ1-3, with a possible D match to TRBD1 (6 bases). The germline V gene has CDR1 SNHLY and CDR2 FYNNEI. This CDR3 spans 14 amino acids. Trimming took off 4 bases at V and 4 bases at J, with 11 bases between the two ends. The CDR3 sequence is CASSGRGSGNTIYF. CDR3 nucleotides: TGTGCCAGCAGTGGCAGGGGTTCCGGAAACACCATATATTTT.

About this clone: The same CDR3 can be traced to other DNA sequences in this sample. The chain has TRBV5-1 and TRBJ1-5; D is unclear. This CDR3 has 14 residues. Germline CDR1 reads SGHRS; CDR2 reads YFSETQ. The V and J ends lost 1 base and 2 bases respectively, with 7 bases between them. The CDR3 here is CASSLSGGNQPQHF. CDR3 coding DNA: TGCGCCAGCAGCTTGTCCGGGGGCAATCAGCCCCAGCATTTT. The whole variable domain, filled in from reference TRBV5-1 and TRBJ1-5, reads KAGVTQTPRYLIKTRGQQVTLSCSPISGHRSVSWYQQTPGQGLQFLFEYFSETQRNKGNFPGRFSGRQFSNSRSEMNVSTLELGDSALYLCASSLSGGNQPQHFGDGTRLSIL.

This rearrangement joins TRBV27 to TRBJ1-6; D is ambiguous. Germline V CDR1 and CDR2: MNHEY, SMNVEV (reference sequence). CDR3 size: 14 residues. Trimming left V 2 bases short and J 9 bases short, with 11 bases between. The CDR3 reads CASSLPGMGSPLHF. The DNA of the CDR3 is TGTGCCAGCAGTTTACCCGGGATGGGTTCACCCCTCCACTTT.

The DNA of the CDR3 is TGTGCCAGCAGTGAGCAGGCCCCTGGGACTGTAGAAGCTTTCTTT. Its protein is CASSEQAPGTVEAFF. The chain carries TRBV2 and TRBJ1-1; TRBD1 is a possible D gene (5 bases). CDR1 and CDR2 from the germline V gene are SNHLY and FYNNEI. CDR3 size: 15 residues. Trimming cost V 3 bases and J 8 bases, with 19 bases left between them.

The CDR3 region is CASSPGSPQETQYF. CDR3 sequence (DNA): TGTGCCAGCAGCCCCGGAAGCCCTCAAGAGACCCAGTACTTC. The chain combines TRBV5-6 with TRBJ2-5; D remains ambiguous. The germline V gene encodes CDR1 SGHDT and CDR2 YYEEEE. V was shortened by 4 bases and J by 2 bases, with 12 bases between the two germline ends. This CDR3 has 14 residues.

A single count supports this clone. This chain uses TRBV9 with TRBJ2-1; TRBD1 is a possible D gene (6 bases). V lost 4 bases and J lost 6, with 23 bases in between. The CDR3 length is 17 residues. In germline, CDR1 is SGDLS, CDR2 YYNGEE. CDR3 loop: CASSSHRLPGQRNEQFF. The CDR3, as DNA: TGTGCCAGCAGCTCTCACCGCCTCCCTGGACAGCGCAATGAGCAGTTCTTC.

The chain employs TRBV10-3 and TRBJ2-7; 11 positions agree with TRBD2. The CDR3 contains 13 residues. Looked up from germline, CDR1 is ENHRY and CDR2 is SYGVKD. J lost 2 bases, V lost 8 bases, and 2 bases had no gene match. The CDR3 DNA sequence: TGTGCCATCCGACTAGCGGGGACCTACGAGCAGTACTTC. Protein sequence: CAIRLAGTYEQYF.

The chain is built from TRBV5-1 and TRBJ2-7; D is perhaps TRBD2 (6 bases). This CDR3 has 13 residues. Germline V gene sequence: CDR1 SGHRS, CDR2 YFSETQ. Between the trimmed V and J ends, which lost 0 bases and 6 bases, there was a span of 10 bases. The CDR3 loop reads CASSLGGTREQYF. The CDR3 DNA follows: TGCGCCAGCAGCTTGGGCGGGACGCGCGAGCAGTACTTC. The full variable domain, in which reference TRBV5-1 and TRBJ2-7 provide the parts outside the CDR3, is KAGVTQTPRYLIKTRGQQVTLSCSPISGHRSVSWYQQTPGQGLQFLFEYFSETQRNKGNFPGRFSGRQFSNSRSEMNVSTLELGDSALYLCASSLGGTREQYFGPGTRLTVT.

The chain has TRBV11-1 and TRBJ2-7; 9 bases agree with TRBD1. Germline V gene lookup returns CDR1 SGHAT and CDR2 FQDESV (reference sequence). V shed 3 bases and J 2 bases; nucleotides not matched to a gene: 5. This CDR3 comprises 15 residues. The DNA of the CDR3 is TGTGCCAGCAGCTTTCCGGGACAGGGCACCTACGAGCAGTACTTC. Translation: CASSFPGQGTYEQYF.

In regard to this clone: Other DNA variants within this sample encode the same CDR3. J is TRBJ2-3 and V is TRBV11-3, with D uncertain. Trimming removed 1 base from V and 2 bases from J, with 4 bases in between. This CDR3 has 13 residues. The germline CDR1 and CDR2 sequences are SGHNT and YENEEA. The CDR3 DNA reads TGTGCCAGCAGCTTAGGAAACACAGATACGCAGTATTTT. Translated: CASSLGNTDTQYF.

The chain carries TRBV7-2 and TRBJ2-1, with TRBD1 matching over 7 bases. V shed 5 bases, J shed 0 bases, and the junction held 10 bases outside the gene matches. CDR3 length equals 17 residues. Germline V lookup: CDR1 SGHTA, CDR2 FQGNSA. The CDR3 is CASSVRRQGSSYNEQFF. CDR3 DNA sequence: TGTGCCAGCAGCGTGAGGAGACAGGGTAGCTCCTACAATGAGCAGTTCTTC.

CDR3 in amino acids: CASARPGPTDTQYF. The CDR3 bases are TGCGCCAGCGCGCGGCCGGGACCCACAGATACGCAGTATTTT. The chain has TRBV10-1 and TRBJ2-3; D tentatively reads TRBD1 or TRBD2 (5 bases each). Germline-derived CDR1 and CDR2 are WNHNN and SYGVQD (reference sequence). V was trimmed by 8 bases and J by 2 bases, leaving 14 bases between them. This CDR3 spans 14 amino acids.

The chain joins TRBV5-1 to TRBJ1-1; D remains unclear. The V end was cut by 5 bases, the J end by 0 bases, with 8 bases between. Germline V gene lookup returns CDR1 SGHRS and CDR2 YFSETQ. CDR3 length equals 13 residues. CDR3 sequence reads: CASRLTMNTEAFF. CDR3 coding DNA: TGCGCCAGCAGGCTTACAATGAACACTGAAGCTTTCTTT.

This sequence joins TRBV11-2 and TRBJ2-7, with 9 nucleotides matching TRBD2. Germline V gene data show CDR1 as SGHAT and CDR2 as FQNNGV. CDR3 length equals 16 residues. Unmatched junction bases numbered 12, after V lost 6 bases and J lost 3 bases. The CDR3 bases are TGTGCCAGCAGAATCCCGGGTAGCGGGAGAGTCTACGAGCAGTACTTC. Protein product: CASRIPGSGRVYEQYF.

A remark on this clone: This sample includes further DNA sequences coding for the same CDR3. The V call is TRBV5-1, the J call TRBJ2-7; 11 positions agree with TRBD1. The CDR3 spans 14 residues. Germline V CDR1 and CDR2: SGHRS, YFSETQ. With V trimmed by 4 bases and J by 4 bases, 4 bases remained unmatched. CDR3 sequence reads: CASSRTGGPYEQYF. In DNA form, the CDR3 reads TGCGCCAGCAGCAGGACAGGGGGCCCGTACGAGCAGTACTTC. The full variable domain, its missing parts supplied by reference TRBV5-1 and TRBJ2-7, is KAGVTQTPRYLIKTRGQQVTLSCSPISGHRSVSWYQQTPGQGLQFLFEYFSETQRNKGNFPGRFSGRQFSNSRSEMNVSTLELGDSALYLCASSRTGGPYEQYFGPGTRLTVT.

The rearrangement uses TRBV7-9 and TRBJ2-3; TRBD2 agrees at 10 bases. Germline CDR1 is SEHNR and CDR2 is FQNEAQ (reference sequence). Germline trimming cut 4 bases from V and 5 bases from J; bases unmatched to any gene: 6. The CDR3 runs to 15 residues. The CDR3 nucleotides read TGTGCCAGCAGCTCACTAGCGGGGAACGGAGATACGCAGTATTTT. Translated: CASSSLAGNGDTQYF.

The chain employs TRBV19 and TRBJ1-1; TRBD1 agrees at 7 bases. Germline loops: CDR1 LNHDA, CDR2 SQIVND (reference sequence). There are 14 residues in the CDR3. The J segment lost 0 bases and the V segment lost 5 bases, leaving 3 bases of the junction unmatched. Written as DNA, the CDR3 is TGTGCCAGTAGTTGGGGACAGATGAACACTGAAGCTTTCTTT. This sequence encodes CASSWGQMNTEAFF.

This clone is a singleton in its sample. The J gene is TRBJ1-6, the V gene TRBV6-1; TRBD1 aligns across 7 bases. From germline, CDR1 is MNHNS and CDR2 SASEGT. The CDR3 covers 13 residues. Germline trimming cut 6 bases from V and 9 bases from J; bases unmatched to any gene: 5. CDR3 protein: CASSIGQVSPLHF. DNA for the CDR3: TGTGCCAGCAGCATCGGACAGGTTTCACCCCTCCACTTT.